This TCR beta chain was identified during a study of T cells in Graves' hyperthyroidism and ophthalmopathy. CDR1 and CDR2 from the germline V gene are GTSNPN and SVGIG (reference sequence). Trimming left V 2 bases short and J 2 bases short, with 10 bases between. This CDR3 has 14 residues. Template material for amplifying TCR beta CDR3 regions consisted of RNA transcripts. The HTBI primer set was used in a first-round RT-PCR of the TCR CDR3. TCRdb itself ran the multiplex PCR reads through MiXCR, one entry per CDR3 protein. Of about 640,000 distinct CDR3 sequences in the sample, less than 25% were seen once. This clonotype was detected only a few times.

The sequence came from a man between 25 and 39 years old with Graves' ophthalmopathy. Sequencing was performed on blood. The genes are TRBV30 and TRBJ1-5; D is possibly TRBD1 (6 bases). The CDR3 here is CAWSPNRGNQPQHF. As DNA, the CDR3 is TGTGCCTGGAGTCCCAACAGGGGCAATCAGCCCCAGCATTTT.